Shown below are 14 T cell receptor beta chains from a single sample sequenced in a study of PD-L1 blockade in urothelial cancer. This sample's time point: pretreatment peripheral blood. Produced via immunoSEQ multiplex PCR; TCRdb's table is partial and in-frame only. The table includes roughly 63,000 clones, roughly 79% detected once. Sequenced material: PBMCs, taken around atezolizumab (anti-PD-L1) treatment. These receptors all come from a man between 65 and 79 years old with urothelial cancer.

The gene calls are TRBV4-1 and TRBJ2-1; 10 bases fit TRBD2. Germline V lookup: CDR1 MGHRA, CDR2 YSYEKL. Trimming removed 0 bases from V and 5 bases from J; junction bases left unmatched: 4. The CDR3 sequence is 16 residues long. The CDR3 DNA follows: TGCGCCAGCAGCCAAGAAAGACTAGCGGGCAACAATGAGCAGTTCTTC. This sequence encodes CASSQERLAGNNEQFF.

The rearrangement joins TRBV4-2 to TRBJ1-1, with TRBD1 as a possible D gene (5 bases). The V end was cut by 0 bases, the J end by 8 bases, with 7 bases between. This CDR3 has 12 residues. Germline V CDR1 and CDR2: LGHNA, YNFKEQ. The CDR3 DNA reads TGTGCCAGCAGCCAAGACAGGGCCGAAGCTTTCTTT. This translates into CASSQDRAEAFF.

This rearrangement joins TRBV11-2 to TRBJ1-4, with a possible D match to TRBD1 (6 bases). This CDR3 region has 14 residues. The V end was cut by 3 bases, the J end by 7 bases, with 12 bases between. Germline loops: CDR1 SGHAT, CDR2 FQNNGV. CDR3 in amino acids: CASSFNRDGEKLFF. The DNA of the CDR3 is TGTGCCAGCAGCTTTAACAGGGATGGTGAAAAACTGTTTTTT.

This clone was detected once. This specimen includes other DNA sequences encoding the same CDR3. The chain links TRBV9 to TRBJ2-1; TRBD2 is a possible D gene (7 bases). V gave up 3 bases and J gave up 7 bases, with 17 bases separating them. Germline CDR1 SGDLS, CDR2 YYNGEE. This CDR3 spans 15 amino acids. CDR3 sequence reads: CASSATGRGVNEQFF. The CDR3 DNA is TGTGCCAGCAGCGCCACAGGGAGGGGAGTAAATGAGCAGTTCTTC. The full variable domain, in which reference TRBV9 and TRBJ2-1 provide the parts outside the CDR3, is DSGVTQTPKHLITATGQRVTLRCSPRSGDLSVYWYQQSLDQGLQFLIQYYNGEERAKGNILERFSAQQFPDLHSELNLSSLELGDSALYFCASSATGRGVNEQFFGPGTRLTVL.

V and J are TRBV19 and TRBJ1-1; D gene unclear. The CDR3 loop spans 14 amino acids. Trimming left V 3 bases short and J 2 bases short, with 10 bases between. CDR1 and CDR2 from the germline V gene are LNHDA and SQIVND (reference sequence). This chain's CDR3 is CASSIVQANTEAFF. The CDR3 DNA reads as TGTGCCAGTAGTATCGTCCAGGCTAACACTGAAGCTTTCTTT.

The J gene is TRBJ1-5, the V gene TRBV27; D is uncertain. V dropped 2 bases and J dropped 4 bases, with 6 bases sitting between them. Germline CDR1 and CDR2: MNHEY and SMNVEV (reference sequence). The CDR3 is 13 residues long. CDR3 DNA sequence: TGTGCCAGCAGTTTAGAGATAAATCAGCCCCAGCATTTT. Translating gives CASSLEINQPQHF.

The V and J genes are TRBV5-1 and TRBJ2-7; 9 bases map to TRBD1. Unmatched junction bases numbered 2, after V lost 2 bases and J lost 2 bases. The length of the CDR3 is 14 residues. Germline V CDR1 and CDR2: SGHRS, YFSETQ. In nucleotides, the CDR3 is TGCGCCAGCAGCTTCCGGGACAGGGCCTACGAGCAGTACTTC. As protein: CASSFRDRAYEQYF.

The chain links TRBV6-5 to TRBJ1-1; D gene ambiguous. Trimming took off 5 bases at V and 6 bases at J, with 19 bases between the two ends. Germline V gives CDR1 MNHEY, CDR2 SVGAGI. There are 15 residues in the CDR3. The CDR3 DNA follows: TGTGCCAGCAGTAACCGGGTCCCGGGAAGTGCTGAAGCTTTCTTT. Translated, it gives CASSNRVPGSAEAFF.

The chain uses TRBV29-1 and TRBJ2-7, with D perhaps matching TRBD2 (6 bases). Germline V gene lookup returns CDR1 SQVTM and CDR2 ANQGSEA. The CDR3 is 13 residues long. Trimming shortened V by 7 bases and J by 0 bases, and 13 bases separated the two germline ends. The CDR3 loop reads CSATAEGSYEQYF. CDR3 sequence (DNA): TGCAGCGCCACCGCGGAGGGCTCCTACGAGCAGTACTTC.

The V gene is TRBV5-5, the J gene TRBJ1-5, with TRBD1 matching over 11 bases. Germline loops: CDR1 SGHKS, CDR2 YYEKEE (reference sequence). V shed 4 bases, J shed 7 bases, and the junction held 10 bases outside the gene matches. The CDR3 is 16 residues long. The CDR3 loop reads CASSARTGGEGQPQHF. CDR3 DNA sequence: TGTGCCAGCAGCGCCAGGACAGGGGGCGAGGGGCAGCCCCAGCATTTT.

The J gene is TRBJ2-1, the V gene TRBV30; 14 nucleotides align to TRBD2. Germline lookup yields CDR1 GTSNPN and CDR2 SVGIG (reference sequence). The CDR3 is 16 amino acids. V lost 2 bases and J lost 9; bases outside the gene matches: 9. CDR3 DNA: TGTGCCTGGAGTCAGACGGGACTAGCGGGAGCGGCTGAGCAGTTCTTC. This codes for CAWSQTGLAGAAEQFF.

This rearrangement joins TRBV5-1 to TRBJ2-1, with 9 bases fitting TRBD2. This CDR3 has 15 residues. Germline assignment: CDR1 SGHRS and CDR2 YFSETQ. Trimming took 1 base from V and 6 from J; bases not matched to a gene: 5. CDR3 DNA sequence: TGCGCCAGCAGCTTGTTAGCGGGAGATTTCAATGAGCAGTTCTTC. Protein product: CASSLLAGDFNEQFF.

The rearrangement joins TRBV10-2 to TRBJ1-5; D may be TRBD1 (6 bases). The CDR3 totals 18 residues. V dropped 3 bases and J dropped 11 bases, with 29 bases sitting between them. Germline V gene data show CDR1 as WSHSY and CDR2 as SAAADI. The CDR3 DNA reads as TGCGCCAGCAGTGACCTTCGGATAAGGGGGTCCCCCTTAGAGTCCCAGCATTTT. This encodes CASSDLRIRGSPLESQHF.

The chain is built from TRBV29-1 and TRBJ2-1; the D gene is possibly TRBD2 (5 bases). Germline CDR1 reads SQVTM; CDR2 reads ANQGSEA. This CDR3 is built from 12 residues. For the CDR3, the DNA is TGCACGGGTGGGAGCTCCTACAATGAGCAGTTCTTC. It translates to CTGGSSYNEQFF.